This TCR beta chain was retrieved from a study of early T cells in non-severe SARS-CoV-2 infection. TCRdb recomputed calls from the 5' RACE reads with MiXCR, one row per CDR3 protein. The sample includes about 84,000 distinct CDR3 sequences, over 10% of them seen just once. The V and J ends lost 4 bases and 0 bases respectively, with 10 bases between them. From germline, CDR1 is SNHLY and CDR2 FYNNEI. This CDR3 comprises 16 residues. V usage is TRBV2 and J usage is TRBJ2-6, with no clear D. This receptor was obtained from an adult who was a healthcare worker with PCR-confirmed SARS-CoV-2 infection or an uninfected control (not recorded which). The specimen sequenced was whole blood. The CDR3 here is CASSVDRSSGANVLTF. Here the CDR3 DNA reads TGTGCCAGCAGTGTGGACCGATCCTCTGGGGCCAACGTCCTGACTTTC.